The 14 T cell receptor beta chains below come from one sample, sequenced in a study of cytomegalovirus exposure and HLA in healthy donors. Primers for the PCR totalled 60 Vbeta and 13 Jbeta. Measured with immunoSEQ multiplex PCR; TCRdb has only the in-frame clones, and not every one. Among about 160,000 clones listed, less than 90% were seen once. Sequenced input: PBMCs. These receptors came from a boy aged 2-9 years in good health and CMV-seronegative.

V usage is TRBV4-1 and J usage is TRBJ1-1; no firm D call. CDR1 MGHRA and CDR2 YSYEKL come from the germline V gene. The CDR3 is 13 residues long. Trimming removed 3 bases from V and 8 bases from J, with 13 bases in between. The CDR3 reads CASSHEGPEEAFF. The CDR3 region has the DNA TGCGCCAGCAGCCATGAGGGTCCGGAGGAAGCTTTCTTT.

This chain uses TRBV18 with TRBJ2-7, with 10 bases fitting TRBD1. This CDR3 comprises 16 residues. Germline V gene data show CDR1 as KGHSH and CDR2 as LQKENI. The V and J ends lost 5 bases and 2 bases, in that order; junction bases with no gene match: 9. CDR3 nucleotide sequence: TGTGCCAGCTCAACCCTAACCGGGACAGGGGCCTACGAGCAGTACTTC. It codes for CASSTLTGTGAYEQYF.

The chain joins TRBV7-8 to TRBJ2-5; D perhaps matches TRBD2 (5 bases). This CDR3 comprises 15 residues. V was shortened by 2 bases and J by 4 bases, with 14 bases between the two germline ends. The germline V gene has CDR1 SGHVS and CDR2 FQNEAQ. CDR3 coding DNA: TGTGCCAGCAGCTTAAGGTATCGGGAAGCAGAGACCCAGTACTTC. The encoded protein is CASSLRYREAETQYF.

The V gene is TRBV30, the J gene TRBJ1-1; 7 bases line up with TRBD1. Trimming at V came to 4 bases and at J to 0 bases, leaving 8 bases not matched to a gene. CDR1 is GTSNPN, CDR2 SVGIG, per germline (reference sequence). The CDR3 loop spans 15 amino acids. The CDR3 nucleotides are TGTGCCTGGATCCGGGACAGTAGCATGAACACTGAAGCTTTCTTT. It is translated as CAWIRDSSMNTEAFF.

The count of this clone is one. The J gene is TRBJ2-2, the V gene TRBV28, with unresolved D. Trimming shortened V by 6 bases and J by 8 bases, and 4 bases separated the two germline ends. The germline V gene encodes CDR1 MDHEN and CDR2 SYDVKM. This CDR3 has 10 amino acids. CDR3 amino acids: CASSGGELFF. CDR3 coding DNA: TGTGCCAGCAGCGGGGGGGAGCTGTTTTTT.

The chain employs TRBV6-1 and TRBJ2-1; 8 bases line up with TRBD1. Germline lookup yields CDR1 MNHNS and CDR2 SASEGT. With 5 bases clipped from V and 7 bases from J, the junction kept 4 bases outside the gene matches. The CDR3 is made up of 13 amino acids. CDR3 sequence reads: CASSLDRANEQFF. CDR3 nucleotide sequence: TGTGCCAGCAGTCTGGACAGGGCTAATGAGCAGTTCTTC.

The rearrangement uses TRBV4-2 and TRBJ1-1; 8 bases line up with TRBD1. Trimming removed 1 base from V and 4 bases from J; junction bases left unmatched: 5. The CDR3 extends over 15 amino acids. Germline assignment: CDR1 LGHNA and CDR2 YNFKEQ. The CDR3 sequence: CASSQGTGPLTEAFF. The CDR3 DNA reads as TGTGCCAGCAGCCAAGGGACAGGGCCTCTCACTGAAGCTTTCTTT.

The gene calls are TRBV2 and TRBJ1-4, with 8 bases lining up with TRBD1. Germline assignment: CDR1 SNHLY and CDR2 FYNNEI. Germline trimming cut 5 bases from V and 7 bases from J; bases unmatched to any gene: 9. The length of the CDR3 is 15 residues. The CDR3 sequence: CASSLQGARGEKLFF. For the CDR3, the DNA is TGTGCCAGCAGTCTGCAGGGGGCGCGGGGTGAAAAACTGTTTTTT.

This chain uses TRBV18 with TRBJ2-3, with 12 bases matching TRBD2. CDR3 length equals 18 residues. The V gene's germline CDR1 is KGHSH and CDR2 LQKENI. The V segment lost 3 bases and the J segment 2 bases; nucleotides outside the gene matches: 9. The DNA for the CDR3 is TGTGCCAGCTCACCGACTAGCGGGAGCGCGACGCTCACAGATACGCAGTATTTT. Amino acids: CASSPTSGSATLTDTQYF.

The chain has TRBV19 and TRBJ1-2; a weak D match, TRBD1 (6 bases). Trimming left V 3 bases short and J 5 bases short, with 10 bases between. Germline V gene data show CDR1 as LNHDA and CDR2 as SQIVND (reference sequence). This CDR3 region has 13 residues. The DNA for the CDR3 is TGTGCCAGTAGTATGCCAGGGGTGTATGGCTACACCTTC. The encoded protein is CASSMPGVYGYTF.

The gene calls are TRBV6-5 and TRBJ2-7; D not certain. CDR3 size: 15 residues. The V end lost 0 bases, the J end lost 7 bases, and 16 bases lay between the germline ends. In germline, CDR1 is MNHEY, CDR2 SVGAGI. The DNA of the CDR3 is TGTGCCAGCAGTTACTCCCCCGCGGCCCTGAGGGAGCAGTACTTC. This translates into CASSYSPAALREQYF.

The chain is built from TRBV2 and TRBJ2-1; 9 positions match TRBD2. CDR3 length equals 17 residues. CDR1 is SNHLY, CDR2 FYNNEI, per germline. V trimming: 2 bases; J trimming: 5 bases; junction bases outside the gene matches: 10. CDR3 residues: CASSELTWRLADNEQFF. CDR3 sequence (DNA): TGTGCCAGCAGTGAATTGACGTGGAGACTAGCGGACAATGAGCAGTTCTTC.

V is TRBV19 and J is TRBJ1-1; D is unclear. Germline V gene lookup returns CDR1 LNHDA and CDR2 SQIVND (reference sequence). This CDR3 is built from 13 residues. V lost 4 bases, J lost 1 base, and 7 bases lay in between. The CDR3 DNA reads TGTGCCAGTAGTAAATACAAGAACACTGAAGCTTTCTTT. Amino acid sequence: CASSKYKNTEAFF.

The chain carries TRBV10-2 and TRBJ2-7, with TRBD2 matching 10 bases. Germline V gives CDR1 WSHSY, CDR2 SAAADI. The CDR3 runs to 13 residues. Trimming removed 8 bases from V and 5 bases from J; junction bases left unmatched: 6. The CDR3 loop is CASGPSGSNEQYF. The CDR3 DNA sequence: TGCGCCAGCGGCCCTAGCGGGAGCAACGAGCAGTACTTC.